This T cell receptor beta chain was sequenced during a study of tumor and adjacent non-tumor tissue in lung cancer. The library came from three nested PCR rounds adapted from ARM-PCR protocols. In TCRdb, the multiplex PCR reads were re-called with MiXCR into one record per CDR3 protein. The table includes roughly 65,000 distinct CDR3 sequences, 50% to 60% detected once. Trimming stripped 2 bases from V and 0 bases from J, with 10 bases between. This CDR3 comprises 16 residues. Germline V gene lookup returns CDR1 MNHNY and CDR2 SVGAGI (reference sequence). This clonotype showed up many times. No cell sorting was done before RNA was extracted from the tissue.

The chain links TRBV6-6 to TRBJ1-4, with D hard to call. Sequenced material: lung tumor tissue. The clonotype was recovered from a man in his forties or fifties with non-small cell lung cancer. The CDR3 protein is CASSYLGAPTNEKLFF. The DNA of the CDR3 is TGTGCCAGCAGTTACCTGGGAGCCCCAACTAATGAAAAACTGTTTTTT.